This T cell receptor (beta chain) appears in the sequencing data of a study of CD8 T cells in ankylosing spondylitis. TCRdb used MiXCR to reprocess the 5' RACE reads, holding one entry per CDR3 protein. The sample holds some 840,000 distinct CDR3 sequences, about 10% seen once. The germline gives CDR1 DFQATT, CDR2 SNEGSKA (reference sequence). The CDR3 runs to 15 residues. The germline V and J ends were trimmed by 3 bases and 0 bases, with 13 bases remaining between them. Study-wide points: Characteristic of ankylosing spondylitis blood, it appeared, was a TCR beta motif comprising about eight highly homologous variants.

A note on this clonotype: Its antigen remains unknown.

Sequenced sample: blood, either unsorted or a sorted T cell fraction (not recorded which). This receptor was taken from a male donor with ankylosing spondylitis. The chain recombines TRBV20-1 with TRBJ2-3, with D possibly TRBD2 on 7 matching bases. In DNA, the CDR3 is TGCAGTGCTAGCGGGGGGCGGTTTAGCACAGATACGCAGTATTTT. Residues: CSASGGRFSTDTQYF.